This is a list of T cell receptor beta chains from one sample in a study of blood T cells in healthy people across ages. Using its own MiXCR run on the 5' RACE reads, TCRdb lists one record per CDR3 protein. The table lists 650,000 to 1,000,000 distinct CDR3 sequences, under 40% of them singletons, with around 13% in the top ten. The sample comprised blood. These receptor sequences come from a man between 18 and 29 years old in good health. The conserved cysteine and the conserved F or W are not part of the CDR3 here. The D gene is left open where the match is weak.

d_call	v_call	j_call	cdr3_aa
.	TRBV14	.	ASSQGMETQY
.	TRBV10-3	TRBJ2-7	AISDWVTASSYEQY
TRBD1	TRBV29-1	TRBJ1-2	SVEPDRVRGYT
.	TRBV29-1	TRBJ2-5	SAYKETQY
.	TRBV15	TRBJ1-2	ATSRRQDNYGYT
TRBD1	TRBV4-3	TRBJ2-3	ASSQDRTGTDTQY
.	TRBV6-2/TRBV6-3	TRBJ2-1	ASSFGGGNYVYNEQF
.	TRBV4-3	TRBJ2-7	ASSPQAVLVSYEQY
.	TRBV4-3	TRBJ2-3	ASSQVDPREVAPDTQY
.	TRBV6-5	TRBJ2-3	ASRMGGRGTDTQY
.	TRBV12-3/TRBV12-4	TRBJ2-7	ASSSRTLGPYEQY
.	TRBV27	TRBJ1-3	ASSPSAGLGNTIY
.	TRBV29-1	TRBJ1-1	SVALGENTEAF
.	TRBV27	TRBJ2-5	ASSLTREISHNEQY
.	TRBV20-1	TRBJ2-1	SAPPEQGITNEQF
.	TRBV6-2/TRBV6-3	TRBJ2-5	ASSYSFSSPGETQY
TRBD1	TRBV5-1	TRBJ1-3	ASSLPRTGAADTIY
TRBD1	TRBV6-2/TRBV6-3	TRBJ1-2	ASSSGQGVTPNYSYT
TRBD1	TRBV29-1	TRBJ1-1	SVEVGTGNTEAF
.	TRBV10-3	TRBJ2-5	AIGSNWGAGETQY
.	TRBV2	TRBJ1-1	ASPRGREDTEAF
.	TRBV12-3/TRBV12-4	TRBJ1-1	ASSLRWTENTEAF
.	TRBV13	TRBJ2-3	ASSSRTALDTQY